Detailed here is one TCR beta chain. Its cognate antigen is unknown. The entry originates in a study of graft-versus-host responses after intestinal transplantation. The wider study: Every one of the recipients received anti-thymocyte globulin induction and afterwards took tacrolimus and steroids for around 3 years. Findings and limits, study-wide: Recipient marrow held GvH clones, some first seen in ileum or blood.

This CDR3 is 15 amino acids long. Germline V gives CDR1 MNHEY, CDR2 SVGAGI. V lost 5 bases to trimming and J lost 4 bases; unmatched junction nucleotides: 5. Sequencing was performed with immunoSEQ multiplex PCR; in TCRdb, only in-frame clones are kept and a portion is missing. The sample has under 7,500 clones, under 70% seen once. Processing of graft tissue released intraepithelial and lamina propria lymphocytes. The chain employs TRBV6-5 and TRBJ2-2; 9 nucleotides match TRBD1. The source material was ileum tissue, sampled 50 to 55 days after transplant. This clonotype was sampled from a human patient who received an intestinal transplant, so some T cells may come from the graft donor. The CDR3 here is CASSLGTGFTGELFF. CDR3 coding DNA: TGTGCCAGCAGTCTCGGGACAGGGTTCACCGGGGAGCTGTTTTTT.